Reported below is one TCR beta chain. This record comes from a study of OX40 agonist ivuxolimab in advanced cancers. Study in general: Head and neck, renal cell, melanoma or hepatocellular carcinoma were the cancers that dose-escalation patients had.

Measured with immunoSEQ multiplex PCR; TCRdb has only the in-frame clones, and not every one. The sample lists about 61,000 clones, 86% occurring once. This CDR3 region has 15 residues. CDR1 SGHNT and CDR2 YYREEE come from the germline V gene (reference sequence). V lost 0 bases to trimming and J lost 8 bases; unmatched junction nucleotides: 2. The sample was CD4+ or CD8+ T cells sorted from blood, taken in a trial of the OX40 agonist ivuxolimab. This receptor was taken from an adult with an advanced solid tumor such as melanoma, head and neck, liver or kidney cancer. This chain uses TRBV5-4 with TRBJ1-4; 12 nucleotides match TRBD1. The chain's CDR3 is CASSLDGTGGEKLFF. The CDR3 DNA is TGTGCCAGCAGCTTGGACGGGACAGGGGGCGAAAAACTGTTTTTT.